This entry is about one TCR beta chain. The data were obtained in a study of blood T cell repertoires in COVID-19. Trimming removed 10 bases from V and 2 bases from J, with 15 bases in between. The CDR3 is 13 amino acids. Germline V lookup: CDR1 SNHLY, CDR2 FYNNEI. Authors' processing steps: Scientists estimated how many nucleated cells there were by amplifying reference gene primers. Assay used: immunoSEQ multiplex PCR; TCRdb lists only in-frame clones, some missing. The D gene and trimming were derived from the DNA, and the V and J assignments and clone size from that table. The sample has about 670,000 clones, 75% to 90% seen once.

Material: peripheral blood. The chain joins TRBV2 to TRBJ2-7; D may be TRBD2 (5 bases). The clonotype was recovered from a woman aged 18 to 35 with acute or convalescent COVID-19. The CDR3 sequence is CATGPGFTYEQYF. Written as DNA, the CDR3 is TGTGCCACTGGGCCGGGGTTCACCTACGAGCAGTACTTC.